The next 4 T cell receptor beta chains were all read from a single sample in a study of T cell responses to AZD1222 COVID-19 vaccine. Sequencing used immunoSEQ multiplex PCR; TCRdb keeps in-frame clones, though not all of them. The repertoire includes 130,000 to 150,000 clones, just over 90% of them detected once, and more than 3% sits in the top ten. Sample: peripheral blood, taken on day 0 of AZD1222 vaccination. Receptor source: an adult in good health.

J is TRBJ1-2 and V is TRBV18; TRBD1 matches at 8 bases. The CDR3 totals 17 residues. After removal of 2 bases from V and 5 bases from J, the junction contained 13 bases not matched to a gene. Germline V gene lookup returns CDR1 KGHSH and CDR2 LQKENI. DNA for the CDR3: TGTGCCAGCTCACCAGAGTCAGGGGGCTTGAGTCGATATGGCTACACCTTC. Its translation: CASSPESGGLSRYGYTF.

In regard to this clone: The same CDR3 is also encoded by other DNA sequences in this sample. V and J are TRBV3-1 (or the pseudogene TRBV3-2) and TRBJ2-2; no clear D gene. Trimming took 1 base from V and 4 from J, leaving 4 bases between them. The V gene's germline CDR1 is LGHDT and CDR2 YNNKEL (reference sequence). The CDR3 has 13 residues. The CDR3 region is CASSQGSTGELFF. In DNA form, the CDR3 reads TGTGCCAGCAGCCAAGGTAGCACCGGGGAGCTGTTTTTT.

The CDR3 is CASSLERTGNLPLHF. The CDR3 bases are TGTGCCAGCAGCTTAGAGCGGACAGGGAATTTGCCCCTCCACTTT. V gene TRBV11-2 combines with J gene TRBJ1-6; 8 bases map to TRBD1. Per the germline V gene, CDR1 is SGHAT and CDR2 is FQNNGV. The CDR3 sequence is 15 residues long. V dropped 0 bases and J dropped 13; count of bases not matched to a gene: 8.

The rearrangement joins TRBV7-9 to TRBJ2-1; TRBD2 aligns across 8 bases. The CDR3 has 15 amino acids. Germline CDR1 and CDR2: SEHNR and FQNEAQ (reference sequence). Trimming cost V 3 bases and J 0 bases; bases outside gene matches: 1. DNA for the CDR3: TGTGCCAGCAGCTTTAGCGGGACCTCCTACAATGAGCAGTTCTTC. This codes for CASSFSGTSYNEQFF.